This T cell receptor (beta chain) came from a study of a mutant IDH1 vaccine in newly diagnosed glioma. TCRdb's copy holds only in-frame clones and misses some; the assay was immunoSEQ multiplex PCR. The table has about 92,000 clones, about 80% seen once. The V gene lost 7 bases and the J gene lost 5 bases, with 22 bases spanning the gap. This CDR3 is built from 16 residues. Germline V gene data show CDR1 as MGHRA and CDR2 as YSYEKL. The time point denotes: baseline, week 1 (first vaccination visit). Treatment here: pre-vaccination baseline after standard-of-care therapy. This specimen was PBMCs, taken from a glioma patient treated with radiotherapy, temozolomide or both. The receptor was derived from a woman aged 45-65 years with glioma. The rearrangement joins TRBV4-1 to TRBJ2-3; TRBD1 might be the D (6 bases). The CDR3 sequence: CASTPGSGALGDTQYF. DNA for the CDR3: TGCGCCAGCACCCCCGGTTCAGGGGCACTGGGAGATACGCAGTATTTT.